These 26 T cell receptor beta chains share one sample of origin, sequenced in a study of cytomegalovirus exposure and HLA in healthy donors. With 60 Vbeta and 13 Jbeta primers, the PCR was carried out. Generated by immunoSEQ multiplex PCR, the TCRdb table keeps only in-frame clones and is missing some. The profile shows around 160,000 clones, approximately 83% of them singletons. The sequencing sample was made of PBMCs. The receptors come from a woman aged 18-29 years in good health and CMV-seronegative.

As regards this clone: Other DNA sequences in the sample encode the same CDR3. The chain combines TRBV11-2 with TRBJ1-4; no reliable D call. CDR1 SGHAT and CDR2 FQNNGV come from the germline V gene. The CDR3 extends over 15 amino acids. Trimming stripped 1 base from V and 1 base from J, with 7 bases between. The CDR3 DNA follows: TGTGCCAGCAGCTTAGTTCGGGGAACTAATGAAAAACTGTTTTTT. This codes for CASSLVRGTNEKLFF.

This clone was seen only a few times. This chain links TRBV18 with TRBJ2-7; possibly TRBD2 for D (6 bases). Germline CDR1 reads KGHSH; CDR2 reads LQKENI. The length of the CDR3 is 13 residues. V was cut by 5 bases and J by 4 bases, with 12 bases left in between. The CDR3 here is CASSTSTSYEQYF. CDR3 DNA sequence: TGTGCCAGCTCAACTAGCACATCGTACGAGCAGTACTTC.

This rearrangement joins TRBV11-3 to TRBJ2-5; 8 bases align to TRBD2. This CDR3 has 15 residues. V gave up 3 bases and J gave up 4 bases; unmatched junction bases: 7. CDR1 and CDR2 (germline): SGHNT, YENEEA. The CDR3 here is CASSLRTSSVETQYF. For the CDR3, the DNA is TGTGCCAGCAGCTTGAGGACTAGCTCCGTAGAGACCCAGTACTTC.

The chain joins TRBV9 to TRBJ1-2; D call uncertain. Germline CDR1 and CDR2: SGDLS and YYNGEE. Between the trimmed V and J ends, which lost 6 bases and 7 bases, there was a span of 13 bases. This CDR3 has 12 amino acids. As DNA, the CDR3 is TGTGCCAGCACACAAGAAGGGAGTGGCTACACCTTC. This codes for CASTQEGSGYTF.

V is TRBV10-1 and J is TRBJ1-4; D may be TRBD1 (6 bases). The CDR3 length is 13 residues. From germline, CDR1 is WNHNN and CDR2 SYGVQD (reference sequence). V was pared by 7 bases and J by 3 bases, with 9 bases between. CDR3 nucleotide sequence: TGCGCCAGCAACAGGGCCGCTAATGAAAAACTGTTTTTT. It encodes CASNRAANEKLFF.

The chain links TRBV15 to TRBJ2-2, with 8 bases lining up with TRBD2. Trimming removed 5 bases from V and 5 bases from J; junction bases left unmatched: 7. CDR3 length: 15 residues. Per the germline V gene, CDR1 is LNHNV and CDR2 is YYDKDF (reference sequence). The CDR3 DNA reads TGTGCCACCAGCTACCGGGGGGGAGGGACCGGGGAGCTGTTTTTT. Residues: CATSYRGGGTGELFF.

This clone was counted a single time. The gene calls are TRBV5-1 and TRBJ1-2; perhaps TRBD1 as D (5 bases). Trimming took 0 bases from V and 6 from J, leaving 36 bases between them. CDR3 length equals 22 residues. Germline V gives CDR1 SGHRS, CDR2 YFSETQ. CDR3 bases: TGCGCCAGCAGCTTGGGGTTTTTAGGTTGGGGCCTAGTCCTCGGTATTGCGCATGGCTACACCTTC. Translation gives CASSLGFLGWGLVLGIAHGYTF.

The CDR3 protein is CSVEGGPSTEAFF. The CDR3 nucleotides read TGCAGCGTTGAGGGGGGGCCCAGCACTGAAGCTTTCTTT. The chain has TRBV29-1 and TRBJ1-1; possibly TRBD1 for D (6 bases). Trimming pared 3 bases from V and 4 bases from J, leaving 12 bases between. CDR3 length equals 13 residues. CDR1 is SQVTM and CDR2 is ANQGSEA in the germline V gene.

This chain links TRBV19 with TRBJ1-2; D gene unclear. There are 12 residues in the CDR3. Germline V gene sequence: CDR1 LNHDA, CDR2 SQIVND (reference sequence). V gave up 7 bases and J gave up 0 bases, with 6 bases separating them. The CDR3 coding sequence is TGTGCCAGTATGTTATCTAACTATGGCTACACCTTC. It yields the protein CASMLSNYGYTF.

CDR3 DNA sequence: TGTGCCAGCAGTTGGCGGACGGGGTGGGATGAAAAACTGTTTTTT. Its protein is CASSWRTGWDEKLFF. This chain connects TRBV6-5 to TRBJ1-4; D remains ambiguous. The CDR3 has 15 residues. In germline, CDR1 is MNHEY, CDR2 SVGAGI. With 4 bases removed from V and 6 bases from J, the gap between germline ends came to 15 bases.

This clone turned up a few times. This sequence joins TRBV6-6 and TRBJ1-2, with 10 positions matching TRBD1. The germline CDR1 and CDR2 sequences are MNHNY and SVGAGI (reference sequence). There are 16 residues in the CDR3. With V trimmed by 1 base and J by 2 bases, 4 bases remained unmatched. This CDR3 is CASSYLTGGANYGYTF. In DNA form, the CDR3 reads TGTGCCAGCAGTTACTTGACAGGGGGCGCAAACTATGGCTACACCTTC.

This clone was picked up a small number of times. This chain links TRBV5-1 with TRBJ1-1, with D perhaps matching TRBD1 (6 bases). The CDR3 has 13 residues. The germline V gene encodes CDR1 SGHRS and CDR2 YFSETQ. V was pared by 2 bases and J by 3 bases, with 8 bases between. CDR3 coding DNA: TGCGCCAGCAGCTTTACAGGGTACACTGAAGCTTTCTTT. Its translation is CASSFTGYTEAFF.

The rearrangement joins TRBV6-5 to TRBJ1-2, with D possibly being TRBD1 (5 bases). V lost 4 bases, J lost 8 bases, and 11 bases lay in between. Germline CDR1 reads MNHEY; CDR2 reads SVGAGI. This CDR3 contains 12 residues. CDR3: CASSSGRGGYTF. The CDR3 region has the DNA TGTGCCAGCAGTTCGGGCCGGGGGGGCTACACCTTC.

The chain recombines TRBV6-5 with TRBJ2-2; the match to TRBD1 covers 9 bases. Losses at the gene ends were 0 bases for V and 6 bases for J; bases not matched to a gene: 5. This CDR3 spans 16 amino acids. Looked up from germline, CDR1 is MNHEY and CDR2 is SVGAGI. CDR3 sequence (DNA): TGTGCCAGCAGTTACTCGAGGGGACAGGGCGCCGGGGAGCTGTTTTTT. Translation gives CASSYSRGQGAGELFF.

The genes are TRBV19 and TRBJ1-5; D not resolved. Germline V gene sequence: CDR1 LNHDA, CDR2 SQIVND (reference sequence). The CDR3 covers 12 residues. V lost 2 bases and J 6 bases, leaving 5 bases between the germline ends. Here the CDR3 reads CASSINSQPQHF. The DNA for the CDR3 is TGTGCCAGTAGTATAAATAGTCAGCCCCAGCATTTT.

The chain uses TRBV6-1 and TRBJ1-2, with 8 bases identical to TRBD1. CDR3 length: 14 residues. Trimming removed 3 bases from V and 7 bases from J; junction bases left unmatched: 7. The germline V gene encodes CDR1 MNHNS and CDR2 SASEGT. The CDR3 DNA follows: TGTGCCAGCAGTGACAACAGGGGGGTGGGTGGCTACACCTTC. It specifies CASSDNRGVGGYTF.

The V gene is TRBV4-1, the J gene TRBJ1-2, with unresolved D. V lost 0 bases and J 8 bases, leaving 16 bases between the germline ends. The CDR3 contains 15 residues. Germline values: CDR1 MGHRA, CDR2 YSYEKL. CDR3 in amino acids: CASSQDPGPGGGYTF. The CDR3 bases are TGCGCCAGCAGCCAAGATCCCGGCCCGGGCGGGGGCTACACCTTC.

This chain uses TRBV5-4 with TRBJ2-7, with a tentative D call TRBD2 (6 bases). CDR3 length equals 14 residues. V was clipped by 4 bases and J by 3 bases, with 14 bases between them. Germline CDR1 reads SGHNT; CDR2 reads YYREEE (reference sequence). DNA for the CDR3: TGTGCCAGCAGCCAGGGACTGAGGGACTACGAGCAGTACTTC. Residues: CASSQGLRDYEQYF. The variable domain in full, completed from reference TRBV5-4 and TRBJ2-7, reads ETGVTQSPTHLIKTRGQQVTLRCSSQSGHNTVSWYQQALGQGPQFIFQYYREEENGRGNFPPRFSGLQFPNYSSELNVNALELDDSALYLCASSQGLRDYEQYFGPGTRLTVT.

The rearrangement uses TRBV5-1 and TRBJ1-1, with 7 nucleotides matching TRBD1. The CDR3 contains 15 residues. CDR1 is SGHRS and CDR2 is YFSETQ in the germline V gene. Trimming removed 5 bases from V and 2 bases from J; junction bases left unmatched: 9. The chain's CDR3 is CASSRDSRTNTEAFF. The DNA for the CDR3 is TGCGCCAGCAGTCGGGACAGCCGTACTAACACTGAAGCTTTCTTT.

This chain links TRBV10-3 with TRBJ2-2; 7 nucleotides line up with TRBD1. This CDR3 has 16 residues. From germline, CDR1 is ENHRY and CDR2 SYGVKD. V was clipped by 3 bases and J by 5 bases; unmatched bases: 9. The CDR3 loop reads CAISELWDSKTGELFF. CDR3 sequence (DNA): TGTGCCATCAGTGAATTATGGGACAGCAAAACCGGGGAGCTGTTTTTT.

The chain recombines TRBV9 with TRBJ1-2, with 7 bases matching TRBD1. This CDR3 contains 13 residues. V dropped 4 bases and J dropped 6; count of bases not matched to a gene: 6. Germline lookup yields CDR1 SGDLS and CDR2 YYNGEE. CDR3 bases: TGTGCCAGCAGCACCCGGGACAGTCATGGCTACACCTTC. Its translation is CASSTRDSHGYTF.

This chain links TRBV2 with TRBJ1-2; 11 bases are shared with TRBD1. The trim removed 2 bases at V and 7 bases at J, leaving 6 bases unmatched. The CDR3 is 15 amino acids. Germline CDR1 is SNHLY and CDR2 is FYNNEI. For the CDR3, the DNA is TGTGCCAGCAGTGAAAACGGACAGGGGGCAGCTGGCTACACCTTC. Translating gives CASSENGQGAAGYTF.

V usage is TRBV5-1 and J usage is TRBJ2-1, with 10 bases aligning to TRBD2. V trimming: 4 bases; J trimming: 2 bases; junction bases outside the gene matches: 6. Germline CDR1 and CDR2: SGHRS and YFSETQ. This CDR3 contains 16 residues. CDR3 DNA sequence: TGCGCCAGCAGCGGAGTAGCGGGGGGCGCCTACAATGAGCAGTTCTTC. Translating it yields CASSGVAGGAYNEQFF.

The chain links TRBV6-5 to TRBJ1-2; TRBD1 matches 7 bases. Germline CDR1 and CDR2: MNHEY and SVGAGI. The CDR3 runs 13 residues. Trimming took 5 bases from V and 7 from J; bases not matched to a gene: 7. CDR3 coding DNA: TGTGCCAGCAGTCGGGACAGAATTGGTGGCTACACCTTC. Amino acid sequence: CASSRDRIGGYTF.

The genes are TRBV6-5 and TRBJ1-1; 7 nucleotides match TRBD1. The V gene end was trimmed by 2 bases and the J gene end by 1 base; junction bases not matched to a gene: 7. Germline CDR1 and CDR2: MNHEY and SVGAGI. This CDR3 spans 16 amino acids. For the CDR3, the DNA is TGTGCCAGCAGTTACGTTAACAGGGGCTCGAACACTGAAGCTTTCTTT. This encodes CASSYVNRGSNTEAFF.

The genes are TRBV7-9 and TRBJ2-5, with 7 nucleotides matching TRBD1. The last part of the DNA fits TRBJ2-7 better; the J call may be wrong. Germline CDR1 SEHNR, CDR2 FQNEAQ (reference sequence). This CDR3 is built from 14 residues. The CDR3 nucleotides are TGTGCCAGCAGCCATGACGGACAGGCCTACGAGCAGTACTTC. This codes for CASSHDGQAYEQYF.